A few counts support the clone carrying this T cell receptor beta chain. Its antigen is undetermined. These data originate in a study of CD8 T cells in ankylosing spondylitis. This CDR3 has 15 amino acids. Notes on the study in general: What appeared characteristic of ankylosing spondylitis blood was a TCR beta motif of 7 or 8 highly homologous variants.

MiXCR was run by TCRdb on the 5' RACE reads, yielding one entry per CDR3 protein. The table has more than 650,000 distinct CDR3 sequences, over 9.5% seen once; the top ten hold 0.51%. Specimen: blood, either unsorted or a sorted T cell fraction (not recorded which). The sequence was obtained from a male donor with ankylosing spondylitis. The rearrangement links TRBV21-1 to TRBJ2-7; TRBD1 reflects the table's D call only, with no check against the DNA. TRBV21-1 is a known pseudogene. CDR3 sequence (DNA): TGTGCCAGCAGCAATACGGGACAGGAACCCTACGAGCAGTACTTC. Translated: CASSNTGQEPYEQYF.